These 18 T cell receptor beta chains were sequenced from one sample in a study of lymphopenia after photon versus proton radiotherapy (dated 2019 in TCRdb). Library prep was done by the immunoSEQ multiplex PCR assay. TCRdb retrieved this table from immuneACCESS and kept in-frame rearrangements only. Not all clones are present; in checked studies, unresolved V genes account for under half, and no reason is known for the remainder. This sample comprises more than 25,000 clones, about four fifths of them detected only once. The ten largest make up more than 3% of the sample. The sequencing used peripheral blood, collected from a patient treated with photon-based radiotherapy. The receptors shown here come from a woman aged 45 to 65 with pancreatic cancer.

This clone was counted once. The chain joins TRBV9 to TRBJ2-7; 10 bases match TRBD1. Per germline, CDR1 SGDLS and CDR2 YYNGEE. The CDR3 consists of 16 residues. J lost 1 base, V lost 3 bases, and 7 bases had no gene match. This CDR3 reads CASSENRDRGSYEQYF. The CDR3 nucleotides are TGTGCCAGCAGCGAGAACCGGGACAGGGGTTCCTACGAGCAGTACTTC.

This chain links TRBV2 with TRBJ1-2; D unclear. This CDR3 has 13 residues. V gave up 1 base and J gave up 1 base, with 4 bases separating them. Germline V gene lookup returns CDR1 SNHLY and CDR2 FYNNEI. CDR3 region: CASSEGLNYGYTF. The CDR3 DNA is TGTGCCAGCAGTGAAGGTCTTAACTATGGCTACACCTTC.

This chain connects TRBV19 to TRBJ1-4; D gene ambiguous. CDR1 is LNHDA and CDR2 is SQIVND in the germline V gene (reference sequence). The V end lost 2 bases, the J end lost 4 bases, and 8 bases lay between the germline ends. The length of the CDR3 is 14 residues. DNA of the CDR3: TGTGCCAGTAGTATAAGAGGGTATAATGAAAAACTGTTTTTT. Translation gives CASSIRGYNEKLFF.

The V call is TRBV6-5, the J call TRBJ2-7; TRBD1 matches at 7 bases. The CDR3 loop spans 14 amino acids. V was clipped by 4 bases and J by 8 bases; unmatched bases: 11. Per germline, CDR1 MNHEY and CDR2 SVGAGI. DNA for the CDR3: TGTGCCAGCAGTTCACCTGGGACAGATGTCAAGCAGTACTTC. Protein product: CASSSPGTDVKQYF.

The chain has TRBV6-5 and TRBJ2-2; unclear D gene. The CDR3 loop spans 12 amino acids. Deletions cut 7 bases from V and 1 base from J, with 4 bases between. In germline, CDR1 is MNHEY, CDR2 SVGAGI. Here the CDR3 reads CASMENTGELFF. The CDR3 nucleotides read TGTGCCAGCATGGAGAACACCGGGGAGCTGTTTTTT.

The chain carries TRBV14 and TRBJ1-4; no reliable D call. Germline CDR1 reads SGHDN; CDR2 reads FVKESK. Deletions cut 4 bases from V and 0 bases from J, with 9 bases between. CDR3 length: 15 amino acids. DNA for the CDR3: TGTGCCAGCAGCCGGACCCTTGCAACTAATGAAAAACTGTTTTTT. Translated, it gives CASSRTLATNEKLFF.

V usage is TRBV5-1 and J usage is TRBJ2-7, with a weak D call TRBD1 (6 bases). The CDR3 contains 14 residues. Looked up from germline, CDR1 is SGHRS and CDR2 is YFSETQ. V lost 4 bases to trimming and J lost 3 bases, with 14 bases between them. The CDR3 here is CASSITDRYYEQYF. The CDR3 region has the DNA TGCGCCAGCAGCATTACGGACAGATACTACGAGCAGTACTTC.

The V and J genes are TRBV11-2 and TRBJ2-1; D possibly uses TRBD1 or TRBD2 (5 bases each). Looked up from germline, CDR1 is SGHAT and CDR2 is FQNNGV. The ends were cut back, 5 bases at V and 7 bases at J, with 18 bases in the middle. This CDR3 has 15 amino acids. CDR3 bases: TGTGCCAGCAGCCTACCGGGACGCCGCGCAAATGAGCAGTTCTTC. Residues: CASSLPGRRANEQFF.

CDR3 sequence reads: CSVDIAGRGTGELFF. In DNA form, the CDR3 reads TGCAGCGTCGATATAGCGGGGAGGGGCACCGGGGAGCTGTTTTTT. The chain combines TRBV29-1 with TRBJ2-2; 8 bases are a match to TRBD2. The CDR3 consists of 15 residues. V trimming: 6 bases; J trimming: 4 bases; junction bases outside the gene matches: 10. CDR1 SQVTM and CDR2 ANQGSEA come from the germline V gene.

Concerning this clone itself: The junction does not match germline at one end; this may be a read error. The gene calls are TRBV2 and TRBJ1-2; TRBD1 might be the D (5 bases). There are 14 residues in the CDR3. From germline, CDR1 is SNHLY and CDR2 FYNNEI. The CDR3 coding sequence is TGTGCCAGCAGAGAAGACAGAATCTCCTATGGCTACACCTTC. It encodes CASREDRISYGYTF.

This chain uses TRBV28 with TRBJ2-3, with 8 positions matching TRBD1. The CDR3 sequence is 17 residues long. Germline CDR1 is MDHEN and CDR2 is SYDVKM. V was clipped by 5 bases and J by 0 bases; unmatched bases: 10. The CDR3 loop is CASSTNPGQESTDTQYF. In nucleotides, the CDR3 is TGTGCCAGCAGTACCAACCCGGGACAGGAAAGCACAGATACGCAGTATTTT.

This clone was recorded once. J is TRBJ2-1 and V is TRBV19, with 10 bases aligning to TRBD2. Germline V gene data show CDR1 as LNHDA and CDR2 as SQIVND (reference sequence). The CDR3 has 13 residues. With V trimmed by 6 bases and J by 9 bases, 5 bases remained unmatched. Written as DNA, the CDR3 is TGTGCCAGTAGGCTAGCGGGAGAGGGTGAGCAGTTCTTC. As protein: CASRLAGEGEQFF.

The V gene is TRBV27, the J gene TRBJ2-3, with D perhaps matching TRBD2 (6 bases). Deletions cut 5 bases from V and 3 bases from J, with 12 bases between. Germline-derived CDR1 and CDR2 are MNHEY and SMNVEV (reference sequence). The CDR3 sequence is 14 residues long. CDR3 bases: TGTGCCAGCAGTGCTCGCCGGGAGACAGATACGCAGTATTTT. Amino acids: CASSARRETDTQYF.

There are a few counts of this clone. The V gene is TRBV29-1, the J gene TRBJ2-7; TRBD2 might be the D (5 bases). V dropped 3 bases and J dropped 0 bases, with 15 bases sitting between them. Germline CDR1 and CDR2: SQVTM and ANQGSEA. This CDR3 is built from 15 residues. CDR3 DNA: TGCAGCGTTGAGGGTGTACTAGAACGCTCCTACGAGCAGTACTTC. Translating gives CSVEGVLERSYEQYF.

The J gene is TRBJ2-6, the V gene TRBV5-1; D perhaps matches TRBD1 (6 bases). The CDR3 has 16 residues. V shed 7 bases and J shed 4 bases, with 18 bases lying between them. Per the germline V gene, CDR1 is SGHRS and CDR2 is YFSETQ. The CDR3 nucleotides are TGCGCCAGCGTACTAAATTCCGGGACAGGGGCCAACGTCCTGACTTTC. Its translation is CASVLNSGTGANVLTF. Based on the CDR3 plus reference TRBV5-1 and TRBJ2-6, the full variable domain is KAGVTQTPRYLIKTRGQQVTLSCSPISGHRSVSWYQQTPGQGLQFLFEYFSETQRNKGNFPGRFSGRQFSNSRSEMNVSTLELGDSALYLCASVLNSGTGANVLTFGAGSRLTVL.

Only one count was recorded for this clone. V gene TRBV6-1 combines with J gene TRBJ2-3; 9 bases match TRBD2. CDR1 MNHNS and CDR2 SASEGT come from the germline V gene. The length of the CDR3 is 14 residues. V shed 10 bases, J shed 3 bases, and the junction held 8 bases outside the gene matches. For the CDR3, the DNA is TGTGCCAACCAGAGACTAGCGGAGACAGATACGCAGTATTTT. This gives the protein CANQRLAETDTQYF.

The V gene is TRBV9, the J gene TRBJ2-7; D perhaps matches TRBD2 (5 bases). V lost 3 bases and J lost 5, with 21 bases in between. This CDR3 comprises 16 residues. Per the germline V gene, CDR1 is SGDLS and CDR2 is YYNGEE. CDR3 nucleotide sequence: TGTGCCAGCAGCGCATCTCCACTAGTAAACGTGCACGAGCAGTACTTC. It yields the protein CASSASPLVNVHEQYF.

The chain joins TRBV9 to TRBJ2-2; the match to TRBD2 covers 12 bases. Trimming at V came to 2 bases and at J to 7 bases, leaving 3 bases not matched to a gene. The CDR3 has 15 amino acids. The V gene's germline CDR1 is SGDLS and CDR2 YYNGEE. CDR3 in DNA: TGTGCCAGCAGCGTCTCACTAGCGGGAGGCGGGGAGCTGTTTTTT. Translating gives CASSVSLAGGGELFF.